The 25 T cell receptor beta chains below all came from one sample that was sequenced in a study of cytomegalovirus exposure and HLA in healthy donors (dated by TCRdb to 2017 to 2019). Preparation of the library involved the immunoSEQ multiplex PCR assay. The table was pulled from immuneACCESS by TCRdb, which kept in-frame rearrangements only. Such tables lose some clones; where checked, under half of the loss comes from unresolved V genes, and the rest has no known cause. Across this sample there are 110,000 or so clones, with 86% seen only once. In total, the top ten clones hold 4% to 6% of the sample. Sequenced material: PBMCs. The receptors stem from a man aged 18 to 29 in good health and CMV-seronegative.

This clone was seen only once. The rearrangement joins TRBV10-3 to TRBJ2-1; TRBD2 agrees at 8 bases. The CDR3 is 14 amino acids. CDR1 ENHRY and CDR2 SYGVKD come from the germline V gene. V lost 6 bases, J lost 12 bases, and 13 bases stayed unmatched. CDR3: CAIRDSGILTGQFF. The CDR3 DNA follows: TGTGCCATCAGGGATAGCGGGATCCTTACTGGGCAGTTCTTC.

This chain joins TRBV19 and TRBJ1-2; no clear D. The CDR3 is 13 residues long. Germline CDR1 reads LNHDA; CDR2 reads SQIVND (reference sequence). The V end was cut by 3 bases, the J end by 2 bases, with 7 bases between. The CDR3 reads CASSIAQNYGYTF. DNA for the CDR3: TGTGCCAGTAGTATCGCACAGAACTATGGCTACACCTTC.

The chain couples TRBV14 to TRBJ2-3; 10 positions agree with TRBD2. The germline V gene has CDR1 SGHDN and CDR2 FVKESK. V was pared by 0 bases and J by 5 bases, with 11 bases of the junction left unmatched. This CDR3 is built from 18 residues. The CDR3 region has the DNA TGTGCCAGCAGCCAAGATATGGCTAGCGGGGGCTGGGGAGATACGCAGTATTTT. Protein product: CASSQDMASGGWGDTQYF.

The rearrangement links TRBV6-1 to TRBJ2-3; 8 bases are shared with TRBD1. V trimming: 6 bases; J trimming: 1 base; junction bases outside the gene matches: 6. CDR1 and CDR2 (germline): MNHNS, SASEGT. The CDR3 sequence is 15 residues long. CDR3 amino acids: CASRPNRGGTDTQYF. In nucleotides, the CDR3 is TGTGCCAGCAGGCCGAACAGGGGGGGCACAGATACGCAGTATTTT.

This clone came up a few times. The chain joins TRBV13 to TRBJ1-1; D might be TRBD1 (5 bases). Trimming stripped 5 bases from V and 2 bases from J, with 15 bases between. Per germline, CDR1 PRHDT and CDR2 FYEKMQ (reference sequence). The CDR3 has 15 residues. The CDR3 coding sequence is TGTGCCAGCAGCCAAAGACAGAGCGTCAACACTGAAGCTTTCTTT. The encoded protein is CASSQRQSVNTEAFF.

The chain employs TRBV2 and TRBJ2-2; 8 bases line up with TRBD2. The length of the CDR3 is 15 residues. Germline CDR1 is SNHLY and CDR2 is FYNNEI. The J segment lost 8 bases and the V segment lost 3 bases, leaving 8 bases of the junction unmatched. The CDR3 DNA reads as TGTGCCAGCAGTGAGGAAGCGGGAGTGACTGGGGAGCTGTTTTTT. Encoded protein: CASSEEAGVTGELFF.

The chain uses TRBV29-1 and TRBJ1-1; 8 positions match TRBD1. CDR3 length equals 13 residues. After removal of 8 bases from V and 1 base from J, the junction contained 6 bases not matched to a gene. CDR1 is SQVTM and CDR2 is ANQGSEA in the germline V gene. The CDR3 is CSSGGSKNTEAFF. The CDR3 DNA follows: TGCAGCTCAGGGGGCTCTAAGAACACTGAAGCTTTCTTT.

This chain joins TRBV7-2 and TRBJ2-3; 7 bases match TRBD2. The CDR3 length is 15 residues. Germline V gives CDR1 SGHTA, CDR2 FQGNSA. The V segment lost 1 base and the J segment 4 bases; nucleotides outside the gene matches: 5. For the CDR3, the DNA is TGTGCCAGCAGCTTAGAAGGGAGGGCCCCAGATACGCAGTATTTT. This gives the protein CASSLEGRAPDTQYF.

The rearrangement links TRBV6-5 to TRBJ2-1; 9 bases fit TRBD1. Trimming took 7 bases from V and 2 from J; bases not matched to a gene: 6. Per germline, CDR1 MNHEY and CDR2 SVGAGI. The CDR3 length is 15 residues. The CDR3 sequence: CASKPTGGAYNEQFF. In nucleotides, the CDR3 is TGTGCCAGCAAACCAACAGGGGGCGCCTACAATGAGCAGTTCTTC.

V and J are TRBV11-1 and TRBJ2-7; TRBD1 is a possible D gene (5 bases). The V end lost 2 bases, the J end lost 7 bases, and 12 bases lay between the germline ends. CDR1 and CDR2 from the germline V gene are SGHAT and FQDESV (reference sequence). The CDR3 is 13 amino acids. The CDR3 loop reads CASSLMAAGEQYF. Written as DNA, the CDR3 is TGTGCCAGCAGCTTAATGGCCGCAGGGGAGCAGTACTTC.

This rearrangement joins TRBV5-1 to TRBJ2-7; 7 positions match TRBD1. The CDR3 length is 15 residues. V lost 0 bases, J lost 6 bases, and 9 bases stayed unmatched. In germline, CDR1 is SGHRS, CDR2 YFSETQ. The CDR3 is CASSLDGRGLGEQYF. Written as DNA, the CDR3 is TGCGCCAGCAGCTTGGACGGCAGGGGGTTGGGCGAGCAGTACTTC.

The genes are TRBV27 and TRBJ1-1; 9 bases map to TRBD1. The CDR3 is made up of 15 amino acids. V was pared by 4 bases and J by 5 bases, with 8 bases of the junction left unmatched. Germline assignment: CDR1 MNHEY and CDR2 SMNVEV (reference sequence). The CDR3 sequence: CASSSLGTGRTEAFF. CDR3 in DNA: TGTGCCAGCAGTTCCCTTGGGACAGGGAGGACTGAAGCTTTCTTT.

The chain joins TRBV2 to TRBJ2-7; D ambiguous. Germline V gives CDR1 SNHLY, CDR2 FYNNEI. CDR3 length: 11 residues. V shed 4 bases and J shed 4 bases, with 5 bases lying between them. CDR3 sequence (DNA): TGTGCCAGCAGTGCCGTGTACGAGCAGTACTTC. Translated: CASSAVYEQYF. Looking up the rest from reference TRBV2 and TRBJ2-7 gives the full variable domain: EPEVTQTPSHQVTQMGQEVILRCVPISNHLYFYWYRQILGQKVEFLVSFYNNEISEKSEIFDDQFSVERPDGSNFTLKIRSTKLEDSAMYFCASSAVYEQYFGPGTRLTVT.

This clone was observed once. The chain links TRBV7-9 to TRBJ2-7, with unresolved D. Germline assignment: CDR1 SEHNR and CDR2 FQNEAQ (reference sequence). This CDR3 is built from 12 residues. The V end was cut by 3 bases, the J end by 5 bases, with 8 bases between. This CDR3 reads CASSFQANEQYF. The CDR3 DNA reads TGTGCCAGCAGCTTTCAGGCCAACGAGCAGTACTTC.

This clone has only a few counts. The rearrangement links TRBV5-1 to TRBJ2-5; D is perhaps TRBD2 (7 bases). The CDR3 covers 14 residues. Germline assignment: CDR1 SGHRS and CDR2 YFSETQ. The V and J ends lost 4 bases and 5 bases respectively, with 15 bases between them. The CDR3 bases are TGCGCCAGCAGCACCTTAGGGGGGGACGAGACCCAGTACTTC. This encodes CASSTLGGDETQYF.

The chain uses TRBV30 and TRBJ2-3; the match to TRBD1 covers 7 bases. CDR1 and CDR2 from the germline V gene are GTSNPN and SVGIG (reference sequence). This CDR3 comprises 14 residues. Trimming took 2 bases from V and 0 from J; bases not matched to a gene: 2. The DNA of the CDR3 is TGTGCCTGGAGTCCGGGACAGAGCACAGATACGCAGTATTTT. Translating it yields CAWSPGQSTDTQYF.

In nucleotides, the CDR3 is TGTGCCAGCAGCCCACGTGTAGCGGGGGTCTCCTACGAGCAGTACTTC. This gives the protein CASSPRVAGVSYEQYF. The chain uses TRBV7-9 and TRBJ2-7; 9 nucleotides align to TRBD2. J was trimmed by 0 bases and V by 5 bases; bases with no gene match: 8. Germline CDR1 is SEHNR and CDR2 is FQNEAQ (reference sequence). This CDR3 has 16 residues.

V is TRBV11-2 and J is TRBJ2-1; D perhaps matches TRBD2 (6 bases). The CDR3 runs 15 residues. Trimming stripped 2 bases from V and 0 bases from J, with 8 bases between. Germline CDR1 reads SGHAT; CDR2 reads FQNNGV. CDR3 sequence: CASSLSGPSYNEQFF. In nucleotides, the CDR3 is TGTGCCAGCAGCTTAAGCGGGCCCTCCTACAATGAGCAGTTCTTC.

The rearrangement uses TRBV7-9 and TRBJ2-2, with TRBD1 matching 11 bases. J gave up 7 bases and V 4 bases, and 5 bases lay outside the gene matches. The CDR3 runs 15 residues. Germline loops: CDR1 SEHNR, CDR2 FQNEAQ (reference sequence). The CDR3 sequence: CASSSDRGHGGELFF. In DNA form, the CDR3 reads TGTGCCAGCAGCTCGGACAGGGGGCATGGCGGGGAGCTGTTTTTT.

V is TRBV14 and J is TRBJ1-1; no definite D call. CDR3 length: 16 residues. Germline CDR1 and CDR2: SGHDN and FVKESK. Between the trimmed V and J ends, which lost 1 base and 0 bases, there was a span of 12 bases. CDR3 residues: CASSQVAPFMNTEAFF. CDR3 in DNA: TGTGCCAGCAGCCAAGTGGCCCCATTCATGAACACTGAAGCTTTCTTT. Supplemented by reference TRBV14 and TRBJ1-1, the full variable domain reads EAGVTQFPSHSVIEKGQTVTLRCDPISGHDNLYWYRRVMGKEIKFLLHFVKESKQDESGMPNNRFLAERTGGTYSTLKVQPAELEDSGVYFCASSQVAPFMNTEAFFGQGTRLTVV.

V and J are TRBV18 and TRBJ1-2; D is ambiguous. This CDR3 region has 12 residues. CDR1 is KGHSH and CDR2 is LQKENI in the germline V gene. V lost 4 bases to trimming and J lost 8 bases, with 11 bases between them. CDR3 in amino acids: CASSLQEGGYTF. The DNA of the CDR3 is TGTGCCAGCTCACTCCAAGAGGGCGGCTACACCTTC.

The chain employs TRBV2 and TRBJ2-7; 7 bases fit TRBD1. The CDR3 loop spans 14 amino acids. Trimming removed 6 bases from V and 3 bases from J; junction bases left unmatched: 8. Germline lookup yields CDR1 SNHLY and CDR2 FYNNEI. The CDR3 is CASSFRDRGYEQYF. CDR3 sequence (DNA): TGTGCCAGCAGCTTCCGGGACAGAGGCTACGAGCAGTACTTC.

CDR3 DNA: TGCGCCAGCAGCTCCGGACTAGCGGGTACCTATACGCAGTATTTT. This codes for CASSSGLAGTYTQYF. The chain couples TRBV5-1 to TRBJ2-3; 11 bases are a match to TRBD2. The CDR3 is 15 amino acids. V shed 3 bases, J shed 7 bases, and the junction held 7 bases outside the gene matches. Germline V gene data show CDR1 as SGHRS and CDR2 as YFSETQ.

The chain recombines TRBV11-2 with TRBJ2-5, with D possibly matching TRBD1 (5 bases). CDR1 is SGHAT and CDR2 is FQNNGV in the germline V gene. CDR3 length: 15 amino acids. V lost 1 base and J lost 2, with 11 bases in between. The CDR3 DNA is TGTGCCAGCAGCTTAGGGGGCAGGGCACAAGAGACCCAGTACTTC. It translates to CASSLGGRAQETQYF.

The chain's CDR3 is CASSFRAGVTYEQYF. As DNA, the CDR3 is TGTGCCAGCAGCTTCAGGGCAGGGGTTACCTACGAGCAGTACTTC. The V and J genes are TRBV7-2 and TRBJ2-7; perhaps TRBD1 as D (6 bases). In germline, CDR1 is SGHTA, CDR2 FQGNSA. Trimming cost V 3 bases and J 2 bases, with 14 bases left between them. CDR3 length: 15 residues. The full variable domain, its missing parts supplied by reference TRBV7-2 and TRBJ2-7, is GAGVSQSPSNKVTEKGKDVELRCDPISGHTALYWYRQSLGQGLEFLIYFQGNSAPDKSGLPSDRFSAERTGGSVSTLTIQRTQQEDSAVYLCASSFRAGVTYEQYFGPGTRLTVT.